Listed here are 22 T cell receptor beta chains from one sample, sequenced in a study of shared clonotypes between healthy human individuals. Assay used: immunoSEQ multiplex PCR; TCRdb lists only in-frame clones, some missing. The sample yields about 640,000 clones, roughly 70% seen once. The sample consisted of memory CD4+ T cells sorted from blood. Documented subset: CD45RA-negative fraction. Source of these receptors: a young woman in good health.

This chain uses TRBV6-6 with TRBJ2-5, with D unresolved. This CDR3 is built from 12 residues. The V gene's germline CDR1 is MNHNY and CDR2 SVGAGI (reference sequence). V was trimmed by 5 bases and J by 0 bases, leaving 4 bases between them. CDR3 sequence: CASSHYQETQYF. DNA of the CDR3: TGTGCCAGCAGTCACTACCAAGAGACCCAGTACTTC.

This clone has at least ten counts. V usage is TRBV7-2 and J usage is TRBJ2-1, with 9 bases matching TRBD2. V lost 5 bases, J lost 3 bases, and 5 bases stayed unmatched. Germline-derived CDR1 and CDR2 are SGHTA and FQGNSA. This CDR3 is 15 amino acids long. The CDR3 spells CASSLWTSVYNEQFF. CDR3 coding DNA: TGTGCCAGCAGCCTTTGGACTAGCGTCTACAATGAGCAGTTCTTC.

This chain connects TRBV7-9 to TRBJ2-2; D remains ambiguous. This CDR3 contains 15 residues. V was pared by 2 bases and J by 0 bases, with 7 bases between. Germline CDR1 and CDR2: SEHNR and FQNEAQ (reference sequence). CDR3 DNA sequence: TGTGCCAGCAGCTTAACACGTTCGAACACCGGGGAGCTGTTTTTT. Its protein product is CASSLTRSNTGELFF.

The table lists this clone with a count of one. The chain uses TRBV7-2 and TRBJ2-1, with a possible D match to TRBD1 (6 bases). Per germline, CDR1 SGHTA and CDR2 FQGNSA. V shed 8 bases and J shed 4 bases, with 15 bases lying between them. CDR3 length: 14 amino acids. CDR3 in DNA: TGTGCCAGCCTTGTTGGGGGCGTTTACAATGAGCAGTTCTTC. Its protein is CASLVGGVYNEQFF.

The CDR3 DNA reads TGTGCCAGCCGGGTTATCAATCAGCCCCAGCATTTT. Translating it yields CASRVINQPQHF. The chain combines TRBV28 with TRBJ1-5; no clear D gene. This CDR3 contains 12 residues. The germline V gene encodes CDR1 MDHEN and CDR2 SYDVKM. Between the trimmed V and J ends, which lost 8 bases and 3 bases, there was a span of 8 bases.

The genes are TRBV30 and TRBJ2-4, with a tentative D call TRBD2 (6 bases). Deletions cut 4 bases from V and 5 bases from J, with 12 bases between. Per germline, CDR1 GTSNPN and CDR2 SVGIG (reference sequence). The CDR3 spans 13 residues. The CDR3 DNA reads as TGTGCCTGGAACCGGGGGTTAGAAAACATTCAGTACTTC. Translating it yields CAWNRGLENIQYF. Combining the CDR3 with reference TRBV30 and TRBJ2-4 gives the whole variable domain SQTIHQWPATLVQPVGSPLSLECTVEGTSNPNLYWYRQAAGRGLQLLFYSVGIGQISSEVPQNLSASRPQDRQFILSSKKLLLSDSGFYLCAWNRGLENIQYFGAGTRLSVL.

This rearrangement joins TRBV9 to TRBJ2-1; maybe TRBD2 (5 bases). The CDR3 length is 15 residues. CDR1 and CDR2 from the germline V gene are SGDLS and YYNGEE. V was trimmed by 1 base and J by 6 bases, leaving 14 bases between them. CDR3 sequence: CASSVRAGRSNEQFF. The CDR3 DNA follows: TGTGCCAGCAGCGTAAGGGCGGGTCGGAGCAATGAGCAGTTCTTC. The entire variable domain, with the rest obtained from reference TRBV9 and TRBJ2-1, is as follows: DSGVTQTPKHLITATGQRVTLRCSPRSGDLSVYWYQQSLDQGLQFLIQYYNGEERAKGNILERFSAQQFPDLHSELNLSSLELGDSALYFCASSVRAGRSNEQFFGPGTRLTVL.

The V and J genes are TRBV7-9 and TRBJ1-1; 9 bases line up with TRBD1. Germline values: CDR1 SEHNR, CDR2 FQNEAQ (reference sequence). CDR3 length: 12 residues. The ends lost 2 bases at V and 11 bases at J; junction bases unmatched: 3. As DNA, the CDR3 is TGTGCCAGCAGCTTACTCGGACAGGGGGCTTTCTTT. Translated: CASSLLGQGAFF.

V usage is TRBV5-4 and J usage is TRBJ2-7, with 9 nucleotides matching TRBD2. Germline V CDR1 and CDR2: SGHNT, YYREEE (reference sequence). V dropped 4 bases and J dropped 5; count of bases not matched to a gene: 13. CDR3 size: 16 residues. The CDR3 sequence is CASSPGTGTSMHEQYF. The CDR3 DNA sequence: TGTGCCAGCAGCCCAGGAACCGGGACTAGCATGCACGAGCAGTACTTC.

The chain has TRBV21-1 and TRBJ2-2; the D call TRBD1 from the table was never checked on the DNA. TRBV21-1 is a documented pseudogene. The CDR3 contains 18 residues. This CDR3 is CASSKKMGTGANTGELFF. The CDR3 DNA sequence: TGTGCCAGCAGCAAAAAAATGGGGACAGGCGCGAACACCGGGGAGCTGTTTTTT.

The chain links TRBV29-1 to TRBJ1-4; D is perhaps TRBD1 (6 bases). The CDR3 totals 14 residues. V shed 6 bases and J shed 7 bases, with 18 bases lying between them. CDR1 and CDR2 from the germline V gene are SQVTM and ANQGSEA. The CDR3 DNA is TGCAGCGTGGCACAGGGAATTATGGGTGAAAAACTGTTTTTT. Translating gives CSVAQGIMGEKLFF.

A few counts support this clone. The chain is built from TRBV13 and TRBJ1-2, with a tentative D call TRBD1 (5 bases). From germline, CDR1 is PRHDT and CDR2 FYEKMQ (reference sequence). The CDR3 has 14 residues. Trimming stripped 4 bases from V and 0 bases from J, with 9 bases between. CDR3 protein: CASSYGTPNYGYTF. The CDR3, as DNA: TGTGCCAGCAGCTACGGGACGCCTAACTATGGCTACACCTTC.

The chain recombines TRBV23-1 with TRBJ1-2; D is unclear. TRBV23-1 is marked as an open reading frame, function uncertain. The ends were cut back, 0 bases at V and 8 bases at J, with 19 bases in the middle. CDR3 length: 16 amino acids. CDR3 sequence (DNA): TGCGCCAGCAGTCAATCGAGGGAGGATAGGAGTTGCGGCTACACCTTC. The encoded protein is CASSQSREDRSCGYTF.

The chain combines TRBV5-1 with TRBJ2-7, with D perhaps given as TRBD1 or TRBD2 (5 bases each). The V gene lost 7 bases and the J gene lost 2 bases, with 13 bases spanning the gap. The CDR3 consists of 13 residues. Looked up from germline, CDR1 is SGHRS and CDR2 is YFSETQ. This CDR3 is CASRDLTTYEQYF. DNA for the CDR3: TGCGCCAGCCGGGACCTCACCACCTACGAGCAGTACTTC.

The chain is built from TRBV28 and TRBJ2-7, with D hard to call. V was trimmed by 11 bases and J by 3 bases, leaving 5 bases between them. The germline CDR1 and CDR2 sequences are MDHEN and SYDVKM. This CDR3 region has 9 residues. CDR3 region: CAANYEQYF. DNA of the CDR3: TGTGCCGCCAACTACGAGCAGTACTTC.

This clone was counted at least ten times. The rearrangement links TRBV18 to TRBJ2-1, with 7 bases identical to TRBD2. This CDR3 is built from 15 residues. Germline values: CDR1 KGHSH, CDR2 LQKENI. V shed 4 bases, J shed 9 bases, and the junction held 12 bases outside the gene matches. Written as DNA, the CDR3 is TGTGCCAGCTCACAGTTGGGGGGGTTCCGCAGTGAGCAGTTCTTC. It encodes CASSQLGGFRSEQFF.

The V and J genes are TRBV7-9 and TRBJ2-2; D is uncertain. Trimming shortened V by 3 bases and J by 5 bases, and 13 bases separated the two germline ends. The germline gives CDR1 SEHNR, CDR2 FQNEAQ (reference sequence). CDR3 length: 15 residues. For the CDR3, the DNA is TGTGCCAGCAGCTTTGGAACGTGGGGAACCGGGGAGCTGTTTTTT. Protein: CASSFGTWGTGELFF. Looking up the rest from reference TRBV7-9 and TRBJ2-2 gives the full variable domain: DTGVSQNPRHKITKRGQNVTFRCDPISEHNRLYWYRQTLGQGPEFLTYFQNEAQLEKSRLLSDRFSAERPKGSFSTLEIQRTEQGDSAMYLCASSFGTWGTGELFFGEGSRLTVL.

The chain joins TRBV30 to TRBJ2-1; 7 bases fit TRBD1. The ends lost 0 bases at V and 5 bases at J; junction bases unmatched: 1. CDR1 and CDR2 from the germline V gene are GTSNPN and SVGIG (reference sequence). The CDR3 extends over 13 amino acids. The CDR3 loop is CAWSVGGDNEQFF. CDR3 in DNA: TGTGCCTGGAGTGTAGGGGGCGACAATGAGCAGTTCTTC.

This chain uses TRBV28 with TRBJ1-4, with D unclear. This CDR3 contains 17 residues. CDR1 and CDR2 (germline): MDHEN, SYDVKM. The V gene lost 4 bases and the J gene lost 0 bases, with 15 bases spanning the gap. This chain's CDR3 is CASSSPPGAATNEKLFF. DNA of the CDR3: TGTGCCAGCAGTTCCCCCCCCGGAGCTGCAACTAATGAAAAACTGTTTTTT.

The table lists this clone with a few counts. The V and J genes are TRBV5-1 and TRBJ2-7; 12 bases map to TRBD1. Germline lookup yields CDR1 SGHRS and CDR2 YFSETQ. The CDR3 is 14 amino acids. Losses at the gene ends were 4 bases for V and 6 bases for J; bases not matched to a gene: 5. The CDR3: CASSTGTGGIEQYF. CDR3 DNA: TGCGCCAGCAGCACCGGGACAGGGGGCATCGAGCAGTACTTC.

V usage is TRBV27 and J usage is TRBJ1-5; D is possibly TRBD1 (6 bases). V lost 4 bases and J 7 bases, leaving 17 bases between the germline ends. The CDR3 has 15 residues. The germline CDR1 and CDR2 sequences are MNHEY and SMNVEV (reference sequence). CDR3 sequence: CASSSWTAQGQPQHF. In DNA form, the CDR3 reads TGTGCCAGCAGTTCTTGGACGGCTCAGGGGCAGCCCCAGCATTTT.

V is TRBV5-1 and J is TRBJ2-3, with 7 bases identical to TRBD2. J was trimmed by 5 bases and V by 7 bases; bases with no gene match: 13. The germline V gene has CDR1 SGHRS and CDR2 YFSETQ. The CDR3 runs to 15 residues. For the CDR3, the DNA is TGCGCCAGCGCGGTGTTCGCGGGAGAAGGAGATACGCAGTATTTT. Residues: CASAVFAGEGDTQYF. Filled out from reference TRBV5-1 and TRBJ2-3, the complete variable domain reads KAGVTQTPRYLIKTRGQQVTLSCSPISGHRSVSWYQQTPGQGLQFLFEYFSETQRNKGNFPGRFSGRQFSNSRSEMNVSTLELGDSALYLCASAVFAGEGDTQYFGPGTRLTVL.